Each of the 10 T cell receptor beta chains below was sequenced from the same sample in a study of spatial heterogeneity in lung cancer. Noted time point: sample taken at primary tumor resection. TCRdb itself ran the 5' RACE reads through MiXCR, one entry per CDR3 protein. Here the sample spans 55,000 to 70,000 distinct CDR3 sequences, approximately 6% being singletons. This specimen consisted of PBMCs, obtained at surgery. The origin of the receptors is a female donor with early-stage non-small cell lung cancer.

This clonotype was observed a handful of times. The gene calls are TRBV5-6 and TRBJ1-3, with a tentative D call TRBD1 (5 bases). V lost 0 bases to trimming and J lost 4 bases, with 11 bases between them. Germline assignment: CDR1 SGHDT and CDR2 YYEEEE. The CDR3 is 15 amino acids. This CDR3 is CASSLGRASGNTIYF. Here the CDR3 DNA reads TGTGCCAGCAGCTTGGGCAGGGCCTCAGGAAACACCATATATTTT.

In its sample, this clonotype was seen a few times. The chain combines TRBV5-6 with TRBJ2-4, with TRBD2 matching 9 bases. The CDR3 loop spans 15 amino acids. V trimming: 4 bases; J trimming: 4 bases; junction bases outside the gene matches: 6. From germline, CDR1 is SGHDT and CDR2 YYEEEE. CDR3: CASSGRGGQKNIQYF. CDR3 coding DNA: TGTGCCAGCAGCGGGCGGGGGGGCCAGAAAAACATTCAGTACTTC.

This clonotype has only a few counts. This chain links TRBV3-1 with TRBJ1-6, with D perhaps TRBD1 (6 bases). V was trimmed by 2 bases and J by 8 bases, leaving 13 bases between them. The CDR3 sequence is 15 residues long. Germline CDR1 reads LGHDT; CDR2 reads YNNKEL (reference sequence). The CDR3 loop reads CASSQPTRGHSPLHF. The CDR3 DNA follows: TGTGCCAGCAGCCAACCCACCCGGGGGCATTCACCCCTCCACTTT.

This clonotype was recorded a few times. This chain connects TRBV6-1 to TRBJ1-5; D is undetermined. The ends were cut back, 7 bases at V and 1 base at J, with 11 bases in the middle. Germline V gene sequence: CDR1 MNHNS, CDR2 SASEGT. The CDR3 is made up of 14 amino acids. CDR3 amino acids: CASTEGMSNQPQHF. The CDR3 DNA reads TGTGCCAGCACTGAGGGAATGAGCAATCAGCCCCAGCATTTT.

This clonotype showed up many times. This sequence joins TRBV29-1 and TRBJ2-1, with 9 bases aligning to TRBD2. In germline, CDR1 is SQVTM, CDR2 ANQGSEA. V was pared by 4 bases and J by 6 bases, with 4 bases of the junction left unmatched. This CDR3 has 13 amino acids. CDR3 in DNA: TGCAGCGTTGTAAGCGGGGGGTTCAATGAGCAGTTCTTC. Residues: CSVVSGGFNEQFF.

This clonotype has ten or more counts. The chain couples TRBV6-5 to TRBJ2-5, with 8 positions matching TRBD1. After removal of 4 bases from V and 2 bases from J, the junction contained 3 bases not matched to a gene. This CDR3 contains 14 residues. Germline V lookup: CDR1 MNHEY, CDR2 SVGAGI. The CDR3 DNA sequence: TGTGCCAGCAGTTCCCGACAGGGGCAAGAGACCCAGTACTTC. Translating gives CASSSRQGQETQYF.

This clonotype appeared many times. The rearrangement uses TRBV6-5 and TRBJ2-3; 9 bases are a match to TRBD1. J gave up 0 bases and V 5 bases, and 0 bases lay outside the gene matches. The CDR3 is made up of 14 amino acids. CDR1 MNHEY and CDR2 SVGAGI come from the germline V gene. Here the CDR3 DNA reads TGTGCCAGCAGTGACAGGGGGAGCACAGATACGCAGTATTTT. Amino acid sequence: CASSDRGSTDTQYF.

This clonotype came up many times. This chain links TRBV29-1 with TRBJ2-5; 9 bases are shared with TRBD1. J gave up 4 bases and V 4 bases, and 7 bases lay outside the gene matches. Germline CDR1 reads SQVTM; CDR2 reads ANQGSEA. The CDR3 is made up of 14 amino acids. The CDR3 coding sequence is TGCAGCGTTGTGGAGGACAGGGGTACAGAGACCCAGTACTTC. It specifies CSVVEDRGTETQYF.

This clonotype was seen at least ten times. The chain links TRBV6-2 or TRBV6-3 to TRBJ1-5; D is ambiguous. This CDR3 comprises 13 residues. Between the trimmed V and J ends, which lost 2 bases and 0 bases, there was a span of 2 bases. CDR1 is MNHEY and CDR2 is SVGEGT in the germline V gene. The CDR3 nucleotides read TGTGCCAGCAGTTACGATAGCAATCAGCCCCAGCATTTT. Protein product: CASSYDSNQPQHF.

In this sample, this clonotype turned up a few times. CDR3 coding DNA: TGTGCCAGCAGTTCCGATCCCGGTATCAAGCAGTACGTC. As protein: CASSSDPGIKQYV. V gene TRBV28 combines with J gene TRBJ2-7; no clear D. The CDR3 loop spans 13 amino acids. Germline V CDR1 and CDR2: MDHEN, SYDVKM. V dropped 4 bases and J dropped 8 bases, with 15 bases sitting between them.